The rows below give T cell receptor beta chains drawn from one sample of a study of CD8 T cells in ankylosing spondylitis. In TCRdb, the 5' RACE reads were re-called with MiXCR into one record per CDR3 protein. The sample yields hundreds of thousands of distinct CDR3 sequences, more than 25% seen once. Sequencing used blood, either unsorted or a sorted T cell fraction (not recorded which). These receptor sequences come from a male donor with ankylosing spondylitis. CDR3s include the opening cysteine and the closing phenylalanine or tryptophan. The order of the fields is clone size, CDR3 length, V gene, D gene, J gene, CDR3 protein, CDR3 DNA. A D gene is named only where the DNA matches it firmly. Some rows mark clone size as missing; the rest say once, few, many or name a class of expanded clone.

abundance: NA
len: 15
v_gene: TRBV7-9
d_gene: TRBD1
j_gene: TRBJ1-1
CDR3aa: CASSLGRDRDTEAFF
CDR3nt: TGTGCCAGCAGCTTAGGGCGGGACAGGGACACTGAAGCTTTCTTT

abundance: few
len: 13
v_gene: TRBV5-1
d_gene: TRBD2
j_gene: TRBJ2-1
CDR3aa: CASNPAGVNEQFF
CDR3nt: TGCGCCAGCAACCCAGCGGGAGTCAATGAGCAGTTCTTC

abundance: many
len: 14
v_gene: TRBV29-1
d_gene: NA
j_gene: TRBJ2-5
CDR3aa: CSVDVRLAQETQYF
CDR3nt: TGCAGCGTTGATGTCCGGCTAGCGCAAGAGACCCAGTACTTC

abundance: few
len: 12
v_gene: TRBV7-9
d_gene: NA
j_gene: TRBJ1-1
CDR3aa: CASSLGPRRAFF
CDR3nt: TGTGCCAGCAGCTTAGGGCCAAGAAGAGCTTTCTTT

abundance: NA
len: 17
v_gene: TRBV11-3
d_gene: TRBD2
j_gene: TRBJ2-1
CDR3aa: CASSPPGLAGGSNEQFF
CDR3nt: TGTGCCAGCAGCCCGCCGGGACTAGCGGGAGGGTCCAATGAGCAGTTCTTC

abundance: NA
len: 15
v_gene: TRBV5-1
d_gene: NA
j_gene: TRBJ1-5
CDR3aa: CASSLDGGLNQPQHF
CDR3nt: TGCGCCAGCAGCTTGGATGGAGGGTTGAATCAGCCCCAGCATTTT

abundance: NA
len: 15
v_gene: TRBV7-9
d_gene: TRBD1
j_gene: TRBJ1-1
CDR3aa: CASSFWAGGNTEAFF
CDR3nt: TGTGCCAGCAGCTTCTGGGCAGGGGGGAACACTGAAGCTTTCTTT

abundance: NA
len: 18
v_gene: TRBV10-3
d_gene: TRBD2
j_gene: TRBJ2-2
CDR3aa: CAISGSPGLASNTGELFF
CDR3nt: TGTGCCATCAGTGGATCTCCGGGACTAGCGAGTAACACCGGGGAGCTGTTTTTT

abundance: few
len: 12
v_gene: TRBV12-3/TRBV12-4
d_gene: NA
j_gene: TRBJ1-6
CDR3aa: CASSLMNSPLHF
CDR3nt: TGTGCCAGCAGTTTGATGAATTCACCCCTCCACTTT

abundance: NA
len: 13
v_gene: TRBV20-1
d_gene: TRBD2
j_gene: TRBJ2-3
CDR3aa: CSGLLAITDTQYF
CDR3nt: TGCAGTGGCTTACTAGCGATCACAGATACGCAGTATTTT

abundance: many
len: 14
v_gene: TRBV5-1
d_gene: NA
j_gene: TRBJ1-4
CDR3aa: CASSFGQGNEKLFF
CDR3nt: TGCGCCAGCAGCTTTGGGCAGGGTAATGAAAAACTGTTTTTT

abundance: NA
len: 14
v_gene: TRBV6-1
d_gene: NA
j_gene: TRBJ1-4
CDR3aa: CASSQTTRGEKLFF
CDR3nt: TGTGCCAGCAGCCAGACAACTAGGGGGGAAAAACTGTTTTTT

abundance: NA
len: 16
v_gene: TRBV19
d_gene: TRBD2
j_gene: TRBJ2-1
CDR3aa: CASSLLTSGVYNEQFF
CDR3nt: TGTGCCAGTAGTCTCTTGACTAGCGGGGTGTACAATGAGCAGTTCTTC

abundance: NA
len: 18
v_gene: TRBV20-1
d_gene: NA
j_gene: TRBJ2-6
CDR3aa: CSARDSPTAGSGANVLTF
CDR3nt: TGCAGTGCTAGAGATTCGCCAACCGCGGGGTCTGGGGCCAACGTCCTGACTTTC

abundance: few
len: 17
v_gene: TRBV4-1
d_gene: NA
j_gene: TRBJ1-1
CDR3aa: CASSQEFPGRLNTEAFF
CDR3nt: TGCGCCAGCAGCCAGGAATTTCCGGGACGCCTCAACACTGAAGCTTTCTTT

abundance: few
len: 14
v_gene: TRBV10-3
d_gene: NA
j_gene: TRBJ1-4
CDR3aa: CAISEGVDNEKLFF
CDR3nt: TGTGCCATCAGTGAGGGGGTCGATAATGAAAAACTGTTTTTT

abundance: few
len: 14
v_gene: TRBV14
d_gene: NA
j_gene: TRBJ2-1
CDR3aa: CASSQSGAYNEQFF
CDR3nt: TGTGCCAGCAGCCAGAGCGGAGCCTACAATGAGCAGTTCTTC

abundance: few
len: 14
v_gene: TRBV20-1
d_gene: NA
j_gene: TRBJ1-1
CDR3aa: CSARGWGSSTEAFF
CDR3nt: TGCAGTGCTAGAGGATGGGGCTCAAGCACTGAAGCTTTCTTT

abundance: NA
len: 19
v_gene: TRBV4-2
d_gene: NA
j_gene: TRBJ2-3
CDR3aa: CASSQDMLEEGVGTDTQYF
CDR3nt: TGTGCCAGCAGCCAAGATATGCTCGAGGAGGGAGTGGGGACAGATACGCAGTATTTT

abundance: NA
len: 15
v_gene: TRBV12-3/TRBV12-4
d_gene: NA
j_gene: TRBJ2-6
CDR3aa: CASSLTPPGANVLTF
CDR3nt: TGTGCCAGCAGTTTAACGCCCCCTGGGGCCAACGTCCTGACTTTC

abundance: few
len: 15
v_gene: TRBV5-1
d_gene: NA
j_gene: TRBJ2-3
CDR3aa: CASSLVDPNTDTQYF
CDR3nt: TGCGCCAGCAGCTTGGTCGACCCGAACACAGATACGCAGTATTTT

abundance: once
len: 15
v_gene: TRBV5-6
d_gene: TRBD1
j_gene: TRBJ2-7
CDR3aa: CASSFRDSSSYEQYF
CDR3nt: TGTGCCAGCAGCTTCCGGGACAGTAGCTCCTACGAGCAGTACTTC

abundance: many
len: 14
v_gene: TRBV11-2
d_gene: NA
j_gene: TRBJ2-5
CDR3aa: CASSLLGSGETQYF
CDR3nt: TGTGCCAGCAGCTTACTGGGGTCGGGAGAGACCCAGTACTTC

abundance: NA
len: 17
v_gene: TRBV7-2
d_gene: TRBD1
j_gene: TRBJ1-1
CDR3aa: CASSRTDRGLLGSEAFF
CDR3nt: TGTGCCAGCAGCCGAACGGACAGGGGGCTGTTAGGATCTGAAGCTTTCTTT

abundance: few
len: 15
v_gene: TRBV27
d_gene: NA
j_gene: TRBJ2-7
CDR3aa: CASSPRGAISYEQYF
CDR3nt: TGTGCCAGCAGTCCCCGCGGGGCTATCTCCTACGAGCAGTACTTC

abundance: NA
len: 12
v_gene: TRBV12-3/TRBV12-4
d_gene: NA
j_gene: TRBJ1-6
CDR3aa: CASRPNNSPLHF
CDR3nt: TGTGCCAGCAGGCCTAATAATTCACCCCTCCACTTT

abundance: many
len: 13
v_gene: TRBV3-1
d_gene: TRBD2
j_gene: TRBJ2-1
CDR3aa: CASRLTSANEQFF
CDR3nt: TGTGCCAGCAGACTCACTAGCGCCAATGAGCAGTTCTTC

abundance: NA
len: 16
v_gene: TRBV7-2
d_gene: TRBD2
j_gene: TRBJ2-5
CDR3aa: CASSFQAGGLKETQYF
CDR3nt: TGTGCCAGCAGCTTCCAAGCGGGAGGCCTTAAAGAGACCCAGTACTTC

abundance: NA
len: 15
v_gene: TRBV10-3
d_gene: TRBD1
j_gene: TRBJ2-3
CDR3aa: CAISPRDRETDTQYF
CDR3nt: TGTGCCATCAGCCCGAGGGACAGGGAGACAGATACGCAGTATTTT

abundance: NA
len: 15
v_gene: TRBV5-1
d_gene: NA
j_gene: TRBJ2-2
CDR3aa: CASNPFGANTGELFF
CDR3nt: TGCGCCAGCAACCCCTTCGGCGCGAACACCGGGGAGCTGTTTTTT

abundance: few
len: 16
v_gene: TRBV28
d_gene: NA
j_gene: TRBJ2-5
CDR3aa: CASSLLGGIFQETQYF
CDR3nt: TGTGCCAGCAGTTTATTGGGCGGGATATTCCAAGAGACCCAGTACTTC

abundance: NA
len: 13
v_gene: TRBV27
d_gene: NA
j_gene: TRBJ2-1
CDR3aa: CASSYSSLSEQFF
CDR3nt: TGTGCCAGCAGTTACTCTAGCCTTTCTGAGCAGTTCTTC

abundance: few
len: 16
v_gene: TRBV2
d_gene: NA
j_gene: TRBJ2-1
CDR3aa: CASIEGGGDTYNEQFF
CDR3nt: TGTGCCAGCATCGAAGGAGGGGGAGACACCTACAATGAGCAGTTCTTC

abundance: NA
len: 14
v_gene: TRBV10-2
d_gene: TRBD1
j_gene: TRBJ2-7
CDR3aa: CASSESGQGGEQYF
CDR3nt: TGCGCCAGCAGTGAGTCGGGACAGGGAGGAGAGCAGTACTTC

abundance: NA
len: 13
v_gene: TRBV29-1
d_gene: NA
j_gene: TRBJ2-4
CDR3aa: CSVDDRAKNIQYF
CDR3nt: TGCAGCGTAGACGACAGAGCCAAAAACATTCAGTACTTC

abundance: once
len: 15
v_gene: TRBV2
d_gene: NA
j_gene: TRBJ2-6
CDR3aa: CASRNRVLGANVLTF
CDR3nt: TGTGCCAGCAGAAACAGGGTTCTCGGGGCCAACGTCCTGACTTTC

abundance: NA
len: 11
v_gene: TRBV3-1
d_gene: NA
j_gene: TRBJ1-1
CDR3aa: CASSNGPEAFF
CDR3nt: TGTGCCAGCAGTAACGGTCCAGAAGCTTTCTTT

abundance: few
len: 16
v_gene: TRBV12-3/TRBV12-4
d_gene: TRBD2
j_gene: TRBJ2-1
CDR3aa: CASSLYGGGRDLEQFF
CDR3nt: TGTGCCAGCAGTTTGTATGGGGGAGGGAGGGACTTAGAGCAGTTCTTC

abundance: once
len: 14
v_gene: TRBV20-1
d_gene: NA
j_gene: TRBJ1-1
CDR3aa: CSARVAGANTEAFF
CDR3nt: TGCAGTGCTAGAGTGGCAGGGGCGAACACTGAAGCTTTCTTT

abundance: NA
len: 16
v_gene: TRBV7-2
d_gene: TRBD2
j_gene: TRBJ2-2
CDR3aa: CASSSRLAGAAGELFF
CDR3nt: TGTGCCAGCAGCTCACGACTAGCGGGAGCCGCCGGGGAGCTGTTTTTT

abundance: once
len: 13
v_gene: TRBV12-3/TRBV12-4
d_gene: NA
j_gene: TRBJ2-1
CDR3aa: CASSLALGNEQFF
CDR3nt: TGTGCCAGCAGTTTAGCGCTGGGGAATGAGCAGTTCTTC

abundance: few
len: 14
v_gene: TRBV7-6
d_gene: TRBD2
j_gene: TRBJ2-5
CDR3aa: CASSSGTSEETQYF
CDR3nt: TGTGCCAGCAGTTCCGGGACTAGCGAGGAGACCCAGTACTTC

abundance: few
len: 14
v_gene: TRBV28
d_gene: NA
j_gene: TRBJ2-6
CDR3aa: CASIRRSGANVLTF
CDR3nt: TGTGCCAGCATCAGACGCTCTGGGGCCAACGTCCTGACTTTC

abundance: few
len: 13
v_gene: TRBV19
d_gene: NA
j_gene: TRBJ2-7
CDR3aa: CASSIDPANEQYF
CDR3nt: TGTGCCAGTAGTATCGACCCGGCCAACGAGCAGTACTTC

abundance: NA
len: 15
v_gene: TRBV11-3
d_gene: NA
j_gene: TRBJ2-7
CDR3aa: CASSLGAAPSYEQYF
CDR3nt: TGTGCCAGCAGCTTAGGGGCAGCACCTTCCTACGAGCAGTACTTC

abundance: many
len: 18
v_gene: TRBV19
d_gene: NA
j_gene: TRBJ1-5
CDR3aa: CASSLDSQSRGGNQPQHF
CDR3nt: TGTGCCAGTAGTTTAGACAGCCAGTCCCGCGGAGGGAATCAGCCCCAGCATTTT

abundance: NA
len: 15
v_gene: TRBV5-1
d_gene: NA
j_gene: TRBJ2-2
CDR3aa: CASSLDTTYTGELFF
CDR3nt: TGCGCCAGCAGCTTGGACACTACCTACACCGGGGAGCTGTTTTTT

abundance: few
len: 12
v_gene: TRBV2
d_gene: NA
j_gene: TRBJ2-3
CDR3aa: CASSEWVDTQYF
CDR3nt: TGTGCCAGCAGTGAATGGGTGGATACGCAGTATTTT

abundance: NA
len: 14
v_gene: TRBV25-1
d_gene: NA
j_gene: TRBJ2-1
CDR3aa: CASSESRPYNEQFF
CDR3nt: TGTGCCAGCAGTGAGAGCCGGCCCTACAATGAGCAGTTCTTC